Presented here are 13 T cell receptor beta chains from one specimen sequenced in a study of blood T cell repertoires in COVID-19. The assay was immunoSEQ multiplex PCR, and TCRdb's table has in-frame clones only and misses some. This table holds about 360,000 clones, 70% to 85% found once. The specimen sequenced was peripheral blood. The receptors stem from a human donor with acute or convalescent COVID-19. The donor label of this sample is uncertain.

The CDR3 sequence: CASSQSDRGKAGELFF. The CDR3 region has the DNA TGTGCCAGCAGCCAATCGGACAGGGGGAAGGCCGGGGAGCTGTTTTTT. The chain recombines TRBV3-1 (or the pseudogene TRBV3-2) with TRBJ2-2; TRBD1 matches 10 bases. The junction had 6 bases not matched to a gene; V was cut back by 2 bases and J by 6 bases. Germline V CDR1 and CDR2: LGHDT, YNNKEL (reference sequence). The CDR3 length is 16 residues.

The gene calls are TRBV29-1 and TRBJ1-1; D ambiguous. The ends were cut back, 4 bases at V and 1 base at J, with 10 bases in the middle. The CDR3 is 13 amino acids. Germline values: CDR1 SQVTM, CDR2 ANQGSEA. CDR3 sequence (DNA): TGCAGCGTTGTCGGGGATCCGAACACTGAAGCTTTCTTT. It encodes CSVVGDPNTEAFF.

The V and J genes are TRBV7-9 and TRBJ1-2, with TRBD1 as a possible D gene (5 bases). The CDR3 length is 15 residues. The V end lost 5 bases, the J end lost 2 bases, and 15 bases lay between the germline ends. Germline values: CDR1 SEHNR, CDR2 FQNEAQ (reference sequence). CDR3 in DNA: TGTGCCAGCAGCCCCGGGCAGGGCAGGAACTATGGCTACACCTTC. Amino acids: CASSPGQGRNYGYTF. The full variable domain, with the rest looked up from reference TRBV7-9 and TRBJ1-2, is DTGVSQNPRHKITKRGQNVTFRCDPISEHNRLYWYRQTLGQGPEFLTYFQNEAQLEKSRLLSDRFSAERPKGSFSTLEIQRTEQGDSAMYLCASSPGQGRNYGYTFGSGTRLTVV.

In this sample, this clone turned up a few times. This CDR3 is CASSSTGFSNQPQHF. The CDR3 region has the DNA TGTGCCAGTAGTTCCACAGGATTTAGCAATCAGCCCCAGCATTTT. V and J are TRBV19 and TRBJ1-5; maybe TRBD1 (5 bases). The CDR3 contains 15 residues. Germline V CDR1 and CDR2: LNHDA, SQIVND (reference sequence). Trimming stripped 5 bases from V and 0 bases from J, with 11 bases between.

V usage is TRBV5-6 and J usage is TRBJ1-4; possibly TRBD1 for D (6 bases). This CDR3 contains 16 residues. Germline lookup yields CDR1 SGHDT and CDR2 YYEEEE. V lost 2 bases, J lost 5 bases, and 16 bases lay in between. Here the CDR3 reads CASSLKTGAENEKLFF. CDR3 bases: TGTGCCAGCAGCTTAAAGACAGGAGCCGAAAATGAAAAACTGTTTTTT.

This chain links TRBV11-3 with TRBJ1-5; no clear D. V was pared by 10 bases and J by 2 bases, with 15 bases between. CDR3 size: 14 residues. Germline CDR1 is SGHNT and CDR2 is YENEEA. The CDR3 nucleotides read TGTGCCATCCTAACCTGGGCTGGCAATCAGCCCCAGCATTTT. Translated, it gives CAILTWAGNQPQHF.

This rearrangement joins TRBV3-1 (or the pseudogene TRBV3-2) to TRBJ1-3, with D perhaps matching TRBD1 (5 bases). Trimming shortened V by 6 bases and J by 4 bases, and 13 bases separated the two germline ends. CDR3 length: 14 amino acids. The germline gives CDR1 LGHDT, CDR2 YNNKEL (reference sequence). The DNA for the CDR3 is TGTGCCAGCAGGGCCGGGGGGAGCGGAAACACCATATATTTT. Its protein is CASRAGGSGNTIYF.

V is TRBV10-2 and J is TRBJ2-2; the match to TRBD2 covers 9 bases. The CDR3 length is 16 residues. Per the germline V gene, CDR1 is WSHSY and CDR2 is SAAADI. The V gene end was trimmed by 6 bases and the J gene end by 5 bases; junction bases not matched to a gene: 10. This CDR3 reads CASRTSGVGPTGELFF. The CDR3 bases are TGCGCCAGCAGGACTAGCGGAGTGGGGCCGACCGGGGAGCTGTTTTTT.

The rearrangement uses TRBV12-3 or TRBV12-4 and TRBJ2-1, with a tentative D call TRBD2 (5 bases). The CDR3 has 9 residues. V was clipped by 7 bases and J by 16 bases, with 11 bases between them. CDR3 nucleotide sequence: TGTGCCAGCACCCCGGACTGTTTCTTC. It translates to CASTPDCFF.

The chain employs TRBV12-3 or TRBV12-4 and TRBJ2-7; the D gene is possibly TRBD1 (5 bases). V was cut by 3 bases and J by 7 bases, with 10 bases left in between. The length of the CDR3 is 12 residues. DNA of the CDR3: TGTGCCAGCAGTTTGGGCAGGGTGGAGCAGTACTTC. This sequence encodes CASSLGRVEQYF.

Worth noting for this clone: This same CDR3 is encoded by further DNA sequences in the sample. The chain joins TRBV5-1 to TRBJ1-5; maybe TRBD1 (5 bases). Trimming pared 0 bases from V and 4 bases from J, leaving 11 bases between. Germline V CDR1 and CDR2: SGHRS, YFSETQ. This CDR3 contains 15 residues. CDR3 in amino acids: CASSLGGRINQPQHF. The CDR3 region has the DNA TGCGCCAGCAGCTTGGGGGGCAGGATTAATCAGCCCCAGCATTTT.

J is TRBJ2-1 and V is TRBV24-1, with D tentatively TRBD1 (5 bases). The CDR3 contains 13 residues. Trimming stripped 3 bases from V and 10 bases from J, with 12 bases between. Germline loops: CDR1 KGHDR, CDR2 SFDVKD. CDR3 bases: TGTGCCACCAGTGATACCCAGGGCATAGAGCAGTTCTTC. It encodes CATSDTQGIEQFF.

This clone has just one count. The rearrangement links TRBV30 to TRBJ1-1; D unclear. CDR1 is GTSNPN, CDR2 SVGIG, per germline (reference sequence). The CDR3 is 13 residues long. Trimming left V 3 bases short and J 0 bases short, with 8 bases between. CDR3 sequence: CAWSPQMNTEAFF. The CDR3 nucleotides read TGTGCCTGGAGCCCCCAGATGAACACTGAAGCTTTCTTT.